A selection of T cell receptor beta chains follows, all from one sample in a study of T cells after yellow fever vaccination. TCRdb reprocessed the 5' RACE reads with MiXCR, giving one entry per CDR3 protein. The sample has 300,000 or so distinct CDR3 sequences; almost 4% are singletons. Sequencing used PBMCs, obtained 5 days after the yellow fever booster vaccination. These receptors all stem from a man between 18 and 29 years old who received the YFV17D yellow fever vaccine. Both conserved end residues are part of each CDR3. The D gene is left open where the match is weak. Clone size appears in some rows only: once, few, many, or a class for an expanded clone.

v_call	clone_size	d_call	j_call	cdr3_nt	cdr3_aa
TRBV5-1	many	NA	TRBJ1-1	TGCGCCAGCAGCTTAGTGTGGGGGGCTGGGACTGAAGCTTTCTTT	CASSLVWGAGTEAFF
TRBV7-2	few	NA	TRBJ2-5	TGTGCCAGCAGCTTCAACCGGGACCGCGACGAGACCCAGTACTTC	CASSFNRDRDETQYF
TRBV7-2	many	NA	TRBJ2-7	TGTGCCAGCAGCCAGGGACTCGTATACTACGAGCAGTACTTC	CASSQGLVYYEQYF
TRBV7-2	NA	TRBD1	TRBJ1-1	TGTGCCAGCAGCTCCACAGGGGCAGCTTTCTTT	CASSSTGAAFF
TRBV9	few	NA	TRBJ2-2	TGTGCCAGCAGCACAGAGTCCGGGGAGCTGTTTTTT	CASSTESGELFF
TRBV7-2	NA	TRBD1	TRBJ1-1	TGTGCCAGCAGCCAACGACAGGGGAGGATCACTGAAGCTTTCTTT	CASSQRQGRITEAFF
TRBV9	few	TRBD1	TRBJ1-2	TGTGCCAGCACGAGGACAGGGAATGGCTACACCTTC	CASTRTGNGYTF
TRBV5-5	NA	TRBD2	TRBJ2-3	TGTGCCAGCAGCATTGGGACTAGCGGGGTCACAGATACGCAGTATTTT	CASSIGTSGVTDTQYF
TRBV5-1	NA	TRBD2	TRBJ2-3	TGCGCCAGCAGCTTCGGGACTAGCGACACAGATACGCAGTATTTT	CASSFGTSDTDTQYF
TRBV7-9	many	NA	TRBJ2-1	TGTGCCAGCAGCTCCGCCTTGCGGACGGGGGACTACAATGAGCAGTTCTTC	CASSSALRTGDYNEQFF
TRBV7-9	few	NA	TRBJ1-4	TGTGCCAGCAGCCTCCCCGGGGGCTCCGGGGCTAATGAAAAACTGTTTTTT	CASSLPGGSGANEKLFF
TRBV7-2	many	NA	TRBJ2-3	TGTGCCAGCAGCTTAGGGCTAGCAGCAACCTTGGGAGATACGCAGTATTTT	CASSLGLAATLGDTQYF
TRBV7-9	NA	NA	TRBJ1-6	TGTGCCAGCAGCATACTACAGGGAAGGGCACCCCTCCACTTT	CASSILQGRAPLHF
TRBV5-1	many	NA	TRBJ1-1	TGCGCCAGCAGGCGACAGAGGAACACTGAAGCTTTCTTT	CASRRQRNTEAFF
TRBV6-5	NA	NA	TRBJ2-2	TGTGCCAGCAGTTACTCCGTTTTCACCGGGACTCACGGGGAGCTGTTTTTT	CASSYSVFTGTHGELFF
TRBV5-1	NA	NA	TRBJ2-5	TGCGCCAGCAGCTTAGGAACAGGGCAGGAGGAGACCCAGTACTTC	CASSLGTGQEETQYF
TRBV28	few	NA	TRBJ1-2	TGTGCCAGCAGTTTATATGGGGAATCTAACTATGGCTACACCTTC	CASSLYGESNYGYTF
TRBV7-6	many	TRBD2	TRBJ2-1	TGTGCCAGCACCCCGGGACTAGCCGACAATGAGCAGTTCTTC	CASTPGLADNEQFF
TRBV20-1	many	TRBD2	TRBJ2-7	TGCAGTGCTGGACTAGCGGGGGGCTACGAGCAGTACTTC	CSAGLAGGYEQYF
TRBV7-9	many	TRBD1	TRBJ1-5	TGTGCCAGCAGCTCCACAGGGGTGTGGGATCAGCCCCAGCATTTT	CASSSTGVWDQPQHF
TRBV7-8	many	NA	TRBJ1-1	TGTGCCAGCAGCTTAGAAGGGGGACGCACTGAAGCTTTCTTT	CASSLEGGRTEAFF
TRBV5-1	many	NA	TRBJ2-1	TGCGCCAGCAGCGGGGTCAATGAGCAGTTCTTC	CASSGVNEQFF
TRBV5-1	many	NA	TRBJ2-5	TGCGCCAGCAGCTTCGCGGCGGGGGCCCAACGGGACCAGTACTTC	CASSFAAGAQRDQYF
TRBV12-3/TRBV12-4	many	NA	TRBJ2-2	TGTGCCAGCAGTTCGGGCGCCGACACCGGGGAGCTGTTTTTT	CASSSGADTGELFF
TRBV10-2	many	TRBD1	TRBJ1-4	TGCGCCAGCAGTGGCACAGGGGGCGAAAAACTGTTTTTT	CASSGTGGEKLFF
TRBV15	few	NA	TRBJ2-3	TGTGCCACCAGCAGGGCCTCGGGGGTTACAGATACGCAGTATTTT	CATSRASGVTDTQYF
TRBV14	NA	NA	TRBJ2-4	TGTGCCAGCAGCCAAGATCCGGGTAGGGGCAAAAACATTCAGTACTTC	CASSQDPGRGKNIQYF
TRBV6-5	few	NA	TRBJ2-5	TGTGCCAGCCGCCTACGGAGGCAGACTCAAGAGACCCAGTACTTC	CASRLRRQTQETQYF
TRBV12-3/TRBV12-4	NA	TRBD2	TRBJ2-7	TGTGCCAGCAGCAAGCGGGGGGGCCGCCACGAGCAGTACTTC	CASSKRGGRHEQYF
TRBV20-1	many	NA	TRBJ2-1	TGCAGTGCTCGGAAGGGGGGGGGCATTAGAAATGAGCAGTTCTTC	CSARKGGGIRNEQFF
TRBV6-2/TRBV6-3	NA	NA	TRBJ1-5	TGTTCCAAATACAAGCAAGGGGGGAGACAGGCACATCAGCCCCAGCATTTT	CSKYKQGGRQAHQPQHF
TRBV20-1	few	NA	TRBJ2-3	TGCAGTGCGCCCGCGGCGCGGGTGAGCACAGATACGCAGTATTTT	CSAPAARVSTDTQYF
TRBV11-2	NA	TRBD2	TRBJ2-5	TGTGCCAGCAGCTCCACAGGCCCGGGGGGAGAGACCCAGTACTTC	CASSSTGPGGETQYF
TRBV5-1	many	TRBD1	TRBJ2-3	TGCGCCAGCAGCTCGGGGACAGGCACAGATACGCAGTATTTT	CASSSGTGTDTQYF
TRBV7-2	few	NA	TRBJ1-2	TGTGCCAGCAGCTTAGTGGTATATGGCTACACCTTC	CASSLVVYGYTF